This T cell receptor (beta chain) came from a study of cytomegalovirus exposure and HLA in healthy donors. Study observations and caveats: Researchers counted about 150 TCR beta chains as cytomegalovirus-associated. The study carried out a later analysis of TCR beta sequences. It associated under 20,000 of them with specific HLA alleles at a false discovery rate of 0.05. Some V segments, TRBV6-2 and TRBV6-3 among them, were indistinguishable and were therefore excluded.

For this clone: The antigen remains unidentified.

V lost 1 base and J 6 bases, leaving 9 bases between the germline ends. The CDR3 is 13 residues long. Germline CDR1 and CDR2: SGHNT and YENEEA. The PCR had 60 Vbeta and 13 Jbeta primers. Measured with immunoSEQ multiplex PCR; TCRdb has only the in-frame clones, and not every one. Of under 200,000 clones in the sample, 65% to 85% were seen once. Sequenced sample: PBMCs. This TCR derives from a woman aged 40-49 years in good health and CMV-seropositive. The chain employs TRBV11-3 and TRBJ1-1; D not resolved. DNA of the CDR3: TGTGCCAGCAGCTTAGGTCTAGGATCTGAAGCTTTCTTT. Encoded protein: CASSLGLGSEAFF.